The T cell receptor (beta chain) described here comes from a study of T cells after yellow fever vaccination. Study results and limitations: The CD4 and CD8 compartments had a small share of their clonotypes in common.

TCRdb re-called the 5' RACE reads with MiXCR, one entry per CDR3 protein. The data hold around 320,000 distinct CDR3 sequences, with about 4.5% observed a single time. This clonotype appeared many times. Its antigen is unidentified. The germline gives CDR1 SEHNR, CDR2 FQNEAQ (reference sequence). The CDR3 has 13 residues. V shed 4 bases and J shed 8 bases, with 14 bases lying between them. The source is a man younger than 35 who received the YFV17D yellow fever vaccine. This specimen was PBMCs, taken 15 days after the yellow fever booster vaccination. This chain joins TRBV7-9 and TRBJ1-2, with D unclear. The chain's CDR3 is CASSSGPGEGYTF. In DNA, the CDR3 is TGTGCCAGCAGCTCCGGCCCTGGGGAAGGCTACACCTTC.